This entry describes one T cell receptor (beta chain). Its antigen is still unknown. TCRdb analysed the RT-PCR reads with MiXCR anew, one entry per CDR3 protein. The sample holds about 780,000 distinct CDR3 sequences, under 20% seen once. The record originates from a study of response to subunit inactivated influenza vaccine. Study conclusions and caveats: Seasonal influenza vaccination, on each occasion, was suggested by the authors to recruit few new T cells.

V was clipped by 5 bases and J by 6 bases, with 16 bases between them. Germline CDR1 and CDR2: SGHVS and FQNEAQ. This CDR3 region has 14 residues. This receptor was obtained from a man aged 50-60 years who received an inactivated influenza vaccine. The input for sequencing was PBMCs from blood, taken 4 to 6 days after vaccination. This chain joins TRBV7-8 and TRBJ2-5; weak D call: TRBD2 (6 bases). This CDR3 reads CASSSWDSTKTQYF. The CDR3 DNA sequence: TGTGCCAGCAGCAGCTGGGACTCCACCAAGACCCAGTACTTC.